The 20 T cell receptor beta chains reported below all come from one sample, sequenced in a study of blood T cell repertoires in COVID-19. The repertoire was sequenced with immunoSEQ multiplex PCR; TCRdb's copy has only in-frame clones and lacks some. The sample records about 270,000 clones, roughly 88% being singletons. The specimen was PBMCs or T cells enriched from blood (not recorded which). The origin of the receptors is a woman aged 30 to 39 who had recovered from COVID-19.

The chain employs TRBV27 and TRBJ1-2; D may be TRBD1 (5 bases). The CDR3 length is 15 residues. V was clipped by 5 bases and J by 7 bases, with 20 bases between them. CDR1 is MNHEY and CDR2 is SMNVEV in the germline V gene (reference sequence). CDR3 nucleotide sequence: TGTGCCAGCAGTACGACAGCGATAGGATTGAGTGGCTACACCTTC. It translates to CASSTTAIGLSGYTF.

The genes are TRBV4-1 and TRBJ2-4; D may be TRBD1 (6 bases). Trimming took 4 bases from V and 0 from J, leaving 19 bases between them. This CDR3 comprises 18 residues. Germline V gives CDR1 MGHRA, CDR2 YSYEKL. CDR3 nucleotides: TGCGCCAGCAGCCGCGTCCAGGGGTTAAATGAAGCCAAAAACATTCAGTACTTC. It is translated as CASSRVQGLNEAKNIQYF.

This clone has more than one count but fewer than ten. The genes are TRBV5-4 and TRBJ1-1, with D tentatively TRBD1 (6 bases). The CDR3 is 16 residues long. V dropped 0 bases and J dropped 0 bases, with 12 bases sitting between them. CDR1 is SGHNT and CDR2 is YYREEE in the germline V gene (reference sequence). The CDR3 here is CASSLAADSLNTEAFF. CDR3 bases: TGTGCCAGCAGCTTGGCCGCGGACAGCCTGAACACTGAAGCTTTCTTT.

The chain joins TRBV28 to TRBJ1-5; 12 bases line up with TRBD1. Per the germline V gene, CDR1 is MDHEN and CDR2 is SYDVKM. This CDR3 has 16 amino acids. J lost 6 bases, V lost 4 bases, and 7 bases had no gene match. CDR3 nucleotide sequence: TGTGCCAGCAGTTCTTGGGGGGGACAGGGGGCTCAGCCCCAGCATTTT. Encoded protein: CASSSWGGQGAQPQHF.

This chain uses TRBV7-2 with TRBJ1-1; D remains ambiguous. The CDR3 covers 13 residues. Trimming cost V 5 bases and J 5 bases, with 12 bases left between them. Per germline, CDR1 SGHTA and CDR2 FQGNSA. DNA for the CDR3: TGTGCCAGCAGCCCAAGGGAGGAGACTGAAGCTTTCTTT. Its translation: CASSPREETEAFF.

V usage is TRBV7-2 and J usage is TRBJ1-2; 8 bases are shared with TRBD1. Looked up from germline, CDR1 is SGHTA and CDR2 is FQGNSA. V trimming: 5 bases; J trimming: 2 bases; junction bases outside the gene matches: 4. This CDR3 has 14 residues. The CDR3 DNA follows: TGTGCCAGCAGCGTGGACAGGGCCAACTATGGCTACACCTTC. Its protein is CASSVDRANYGYTF.

The chain links TRBV5-6 to TRBJ2-1; 8 nucleotides align to TRBD2. There are 15 residues in the CDR3. Germline CDR1 and CDR2: SGHDT and YYEEEE. The J segment lost 9 bases and the V segment lost 4 bases, leaving 12 bases of the junction unmatched. Here the CDR3 reads CASSQGLGAGSEQFF. The CDR3 nucleotides are TGTGCCAGCAGCCAGGGACTAGGAGCCGGGAGTGAGCAGTTCTTC.

The V and J genes are TRBV5-4 and TRBJ2-5; 7 bases are shared with TRBD1. J was trimmed by 1 base and V by 4 bases; bases with no gene match: 7. Germline CDR1 and CDR2: SGHNT and YYREEE (reference sequence). The CDR3 consists of 15 residues. The CDR3 region is CASSKGGLAQETQYF. The DNA for the CDR3 is TGTGCCAGCAGCAAAGGGGGCTTGGCCCAAGAGACCCAGTACTTC.

The chain uses TRBV6-1 and TRBJ1-5; D is undetermined. CDR1 and CDR2 from the germline V gene are MNHNS and SASEGT. This CDR3 region has 13 residues. V lost 2 bases to trimming and J lost 5 bases, with 7 bases between them. The CDR3 DNA reads as TGTGCCAGCAGTGAATTCGCGGATCAGCCCCAGCATTTT. This sequence encodes CASSEFADQPQHF.

This clone is a singleton in its sample. The chain recombines TRBV6-5 with TRBJ2-7; tentatively, D is TRBD1 (5 bases). The CDR3 is 16 residues long. Trimming took 0 bases from V and 0 from J, leaving 12 bases between them. Germline V gene sequence: CDR1 MNHEY, CDR2 SVGAGI. The CDR3 loop reads CASSYSVTALSYEQYF. The CDR3 nucleotides are TGTGCCAGCAGTTACTCCGTGACAGCACTCTCCTACGAGCAGTACTTC.

For the CDR3, the DNA is TGTGCCAGCAGGAAAGGACAGGGTGTGGGTGGCTACACCTTC. Amino acid sequence: CASRKGQGVGGYTF. This rearrangement joins TRBV28 to TRBJ1-2, with TRBD1 matching over 8 bases. In germline, CDR1 is MDHEN, CDR2 SYDVKM. V was pared by 6 bases and J by 7 bases, with 10 bases of the junction left unmatched. The length of the CDR3 is 14 residues.

This chain links TRBV5-1 with TRBJ2-3, with TRBD1 matching over 8 bases. The germline V gene has CDR1 SGHRS and CDR2 YFSETQ. Losses at the gene ends were 4 bases for V and 5 bases for J; bases not matched to a gene: 12. The CDR3 extends over 16 amino acids. CDR3 coding DNA: TGCGCCAGCAGCCCAGCCAGGGGGCTTATGGAAGATACGCAGTATTTT. Protein product: CASSPARGLMEDTQYF.

The gene calls are TRBV28 and TRBJ1-3; D ambiguous. The CDR3 is 13 amino acids. The germline gives CDR1 MDHEN, CDR2 SYDVKM. The germline V and J ends were trimmed by 3 bases and 2 bases, with 5 bases remaining between them. CDR3 DNA sequence: TGTGCCAGCAGTTTGAGGCCTGGAAACACCATATATTTT. Residues: CASSLRPGNTIYF.

This clone was seen a single time. The V gene is TRBV11-2, the J gene TRBJ1-1; D not certain. The V gene lost 3 bases and the J gene lost 3 bases, with 8 bases spanning the gap. Germline V lookup: CDR1 SGHAT, CDR2 FQNNGV. The CDR3 loop spans 13 amino acids. The CDR3: CASSFEVYTEAFF. The CDR3 nucleotides are TGTGCCAGCAGCTTTGAGGTGTACACTGAAGCTTTCTTT. Full variable domain (missing parts from reference TRBV11-2 and TRBJ1-1): EAGVAQSPRYKIIEKRQSVAFWCNPISGHATLYWYQQILGQGPKLLIQFQNNGVVDDSQLPKDRFSAERLKGVDSTLKIQPAKLEDSAVYLCASSFEVYTEAFFGQGTRLTVV.

The genes are TRBV18 and TRBJ1-3, with a weak D call TRBD1 (5 bases). Trimming took off 3 bases at V and 0 bases at J, with 12 bases between the two ends. This CDR3 spans 16 amino acids. In germline, CDR1 is KGHSH, CDR2 LQKENI. The CDR3 sequence is CASSPEAGHSGNTIYF. In DNA form, the CDR3 reads TGTGCCAGCTCACCCGAGGCAGGACACTCTGGAAACACCATATATTTT.

This chain uses TRBV3-1 (or the pseudogene TRBV3-2) with TRBJ1-6, with D unclear. The CDR3 runs to 14 residues. Germline values: CDR1 LGHDT, CDR2 YNNKEL (reference sequence). V gave up 1 base and J gave up 7 bases, with 8 bases separating them. CDR3 amino acids: CASSQGGNNSPLHF. CDR3 nucleotides: TGTGCCAGCAGCCAAGGAGGGAACAATTCACCCCTCCACTTT.

The chain has TRBV7-3 and TRBJ1-6; 8 nucleotides align to TRBD1. The V gene's germline CDR1 is SGHTA and CDR2 FQGTGA. The CDR3 has 18 amino acids. Trimming cost V 5 bases and J 0 bases; bases outside gene matches: 9. The CDR3 nucleotides are TGTGCCAGCAGCCAAACAGGGGGAGGGAGCTCCTATAATTCACCCCTCCACTTT. The encoded protein is CASSQTGGGSSYNSPLHF. The full variable domain, rest sourced from reference TRBV7-3 and TRBJ1-6, is GAGVSQTPSNKVTEKGKYVELRCDPISGHTALYWYRQSLGQGPEFLIYFQGTGAADDSGLPNDRFFAVRPEGSVSTLKIQRTERGDSAVYLCASSQTGGGSSYNSPLHFGNGTRLTVT.

V and J are TRBV7-9 and TRBJ2-7, with 7 nucleotides matching TRBD1. CDR3 size: 15 residues. The trim removed 5 bases at V and 4 bases at J, leaving 11 bases unmatched. The germline gives CDR1 SEHNR, CDR2 FQNEAQ (reference sequence). The CDR3 DNA is TGTGCCAGCAGCCCCCCGACAGGGAAGGGATACGAGCAGTACTTC. Its protein product is CASSPPTGKGYEQYF. The full variable domain, in which reference TRBV7-9 and TRBJ2-7 provide the parts outside the CDR3, is DTGVSQNPRHKITKRGQNVTFRCDPISEHNRLYWYRQTLGQGPEFLTYFQNEAQLEKSRLLSDRFSAERPKGSFSTLEIQRTEQGDSAMYLCASSPPTGKGYEQYFGPGTRLTVT.

The CDR3 here is CASSQEVIVTNSYEQYF. The CDR3 nucleotides read TGCGCCAGCAGCCAAGAGGTTATAGTGACTAACTCCTACGAGCAGTACTTC. The V and J genes are TRBV4-3 and TRBJ2-7; D perhaps matches TRBD2 (5 bases). The CDR3 loop spans 17 amino acids. V dropped 0 bases and J dropped 0 bases, with 15 bases sitting between them. Germline loops: CDR1 LGHNA, CDR2 YSLEER.

The chain has TRBV2 and TRBJ1-6; D is perhaps TRBD1 (5 bases). Trimming took off 7 bases at V and 4 bases at J, with 11 bases between the two ends. The CDR3 consists of 14 residues. Germline V gives CDR1 SNHLY, CDR2 FYNNEI. The CDR3 DNA reads TGTGCCAGCAAAGAGCGGGGGTATAATTCACCCCTCCACTTT. Translation gives CASKERGYNSPLHF.